The clone carrying this T cell receptor (beta chain) was counted only a few times. The data stem from a study of tumor-infiltrating lymphocytes in oesophageal squamous cell carcinoma. TCRdb itself ran the PCR reads through MiXCR, one entry per CDR3 protein. The table has 11,000 to 15,000 distinct CDR3 sequences, 46% seen once. The sequenced material came from blood. This TCR derives from a male donor with esophageal squamous cell carcinoma.

CDR3 residues: CASSLTGTANYGYTF. The CDR3 DNA sequence: TGTGCCAGCAGTTTAACGGGGACAGCTAACTATGGCTACACCTTC. The rearrangement links TRBV28 to TRBJ2-5; 7 bases line up with TRBD1. Near its end, the DNA agrees better with TRBJ1-2, so the J call may be wrong. Germline lookup yields CDR1 MDHEN and CDR2 SYDVKM. This CDR3 has 15 amino acids.